The clone carrying this T cell receptor beta chain was found a few times. The sample comes from a study of blood T cell repertoires in COVID-19. Looking at the study overall: The origin of the acute and convalescent COVID-19 samples was the United States, Italy and Spain. From T cells, B-cell-depleted T cells, or PBMCs came the material, which was cDNA or gDNA.

Germline loops: CDR1 SGHKS, CDR2 YYEKEE (reference sequence). The CDR3 is 14 residues long. With 0 bases removed from V and 9 bases from J, the gap between germline ends came to 15 bases. Seattle's enrolled individuals joined amid active infection and were then monitored longitudinally. In the original workflow: Estimation of nucleated cell counts relied on the amplification of reference gene primers. Profiling relied on immunoSEQ multiplex PCR, and the TCRdb table lists in-frame clones only, not all of them. V and J calls and clone size are copied from that table; D and trimming were computed from the DNA. The data hold tens of thousands of clones, with 74% observed a single time.

This chain connects TRBV5-5 to TRBJ1-1; D is perhaps TRBD1 (6 bases). This clonotype was sampled from a man in his 70s with COVID-19, enrolled during active disease. Sequencing was performed on peripheral blood. The CDR3: CASSLDGQPQKAFF. The CDR3 DNA sequence: TGTGCCAGCAGCTTGGACGGACAGCCACAGAAAGCTTTCTTT.